Each of the 20 T cell receptor beta chains below was sequenced from the same sample in a study of shared clonotypes between healthy human individuals. Assay: immunoSEQ multiplex PCR; the TCRdb copy retains only in-frame clones and omits some. The sample comprises 2 million to 3 million clones, 80% to 95% of which are singletons, and roughly 0.36% rests with the top ten. Sample: naive CD4+ T cells from PBMCs. Stated subset: CD45RA+ positively selected. These receptors were taken from a man aged 18 to 29 in good health. Some clones in this sample may be carry-over from other donors' samples.

The J gene is TRBJ1-3, the V gene TRBV15, with 8 bases matching TRBD1. Germline trimming cut 3 bases from V and 10 bases from J; bases unmatched to any gene: 11. This CDR3 contains 15 residues. Germline CDR1 is LNHNV and CDR2 is YYDKDF (reference sequence). The CDR3 coding sequence is TGTGCCACCAGCAGTCCGGGACAGGCTCCGAGGACCATATATTTT. It is translated as CATSSPGQAPRTIYF.

The gene calls are TRBV5-1 and TRBJ2-1; perhaps TRBD2 as D (5 bases). Germline CDR1 is SGHRS and CDR2 is YFSETQ. This CDR3 spans 14 amino acids. The V gene lost 3 bases and the J gene lost 6 bases, with 13 bases spanning the gap. The CDR3 DNA reads TGCGCCAGCAGCTCTACATCGGCGGGCAATGAGCAGTTCTTC. Amino acids: CASSSTSAGNEQFF.

The sample holds one count of this clone. This sample also contains other DNA sequences that code for the same CDR3. The chain combines TRBV2 with TRBJ1-1, with 10 bases fitting TRBD1. The CDR3 is made up of 15 amino acids. The V gene end was trimmed by 2 bases and the J gene end by 1 base; junction bases not matched to a gene: 1. Looked up from germline, CDR1 is SNHLY and CDR2 is FYNNEI. CDR3 DNA: TGTGCCAGCAGTGAACGGGACAGGGGGAACACTGAAGCTTTCTTT. Amino acid sequence: CASSERDRGNTEAFF.

The chain couples TRBV12-5 to TRBJ2-2; unclear D gene. The CDR3 consists of 14 residues. Germline CDR1 is LGHNT and CDR2 is FRNRAP. V was clipped by 2 bases and J by 3 bases, with 7 bases between them. In DNA, the CDR3 is TGTGCTAGTGGTTTGTTAGGTTACACCGGGGAGCTGTTTTTT. This encodes CASGLLGYTGELFF.

The chain links TRBV28 to TRBJ2-1; TRBD1 or TRBD2 may be the D gene (5 bases each). The V end was cut by 3 bases, the J end by 6 bases, with 27 bases between. This CDR3 has 19 residues. The germline V gene encodes CDR1 MDHEN and CDR2 SYDVKM. The CDR3 is CASSFKSLRDHGRTNEQFF. The CDR3 nucleotides are TGTGCCAGCAGTTTTAAATCTTTAAGGGACCATGGAAGGACCAATGAGCAGTTCTTC.

The rearrangement links TRBV5-5 to TRBJ2-7, with 7 nucleotides matching TRBD1. The CDR3 runs to 16 residues. Germline values: CDR1 SGHKS, CDR2 YYEKEE (reference sequence). The trim removed 5 bases at V and 4 bases at J, leaving 15 bases unmatched. The CDR3 reads CASSFKGASTPYEQYF. The DNA of the CDR3 is TGTGCCAGCAGTTTTAAGGGGGCGTCAACCCCTTACGAGCAGTACTTC.

The chain links TRBV27 to TRBJ2-3; D gene unclear. This CDR3 is built from 14 residues. Trimming stripped 6 bases from V and 0 bases from J, with 10 bases between. Germline values: CDR1 MNHEY, CDR2 SMNVEV (reference sequence). The CDR3 bases are TGTGCCAGCAGCTATCGAAAGAGCACAGATACGCAGTATTTT. This encodes CASSYRKSTDTQYF.

In this sample, this clone turned up once. The CDR3 reads CASSSETGQETQYF. CDR3 coding DNA: TGCGCCAGCAGCTCGGAGACAGGGCAAGAGACCCAGTACTTC. This chain connects TRBV5-1 to TRBJ2-5, with 7 bases matching TRBD1. The ends lost 3 bases at V and 2 bases at J; junction bases unmatched: 4. There are 14 residues in the CDR3. The germline V gene has CDR1 SGHRS and CDR2 YFSETQ.

This chain connects TRBV7-9 to TRBJ2-1; 13 bases are a match to TRBD2. Germline assignment: CDR1 SEHNR and CDR2 FQNEAQ (reference sequence). This CDR3 contains 15 residues. V shed 5 bases and J 7 bases; nucleotides not matched to a gene: 5. The CDR3 here is CASSIGTSGANEQFF. The CDR3 DNA sequence: TGTGCCAGCAGCATCGGGACTAGCGGGGCAAATGAGCAGTTCTTC.

V gene TRBV2 combines with J gene TRBJ2-2, with D tentatively TRBD1 (5 bases). From germline, CDR1 is SNHLY and CDR2 FYNNEI. Trimming removed 5 bases at V and 1 base at J, with 11 bases between. The CDR3 is 15 amino acids. Here the CDR3 reads CASSTRTKNTGELFF. The CDR3 DNA is TGTGCCAGCAGTACCCGGACAAAGAACACCGGGGAGCTGTTTTTT.

The CDR3 DNA reads TGCGCCAGCAGCCAAGCCCCACTAGCGGGAGATCCAGATACGCAGTATTTT. Translated, it gives CASSQAPLAGDPDTQYF. The chain uses TRBV4-1 and TRBJ2-3; TRBD2 aligns across 11 bases. CDR1 and CDR2 from the germline V gene are MGHRA and YSYEKL. This CDR3 has 17 residues. J was trimmed by 4 bases and V by 1 base; bases with no gene match: 7.

The chain uses TRBV10-3 and TRBJ2-1; possibly TRBD1 or TRBD2 for D (5 bases each). The V and J ends lost 2 bases and 6 bases respectively, with 20 bases between them. The germline V gene has CDR1 ENHRY and CDR2 SYGVKD. There are 17 residues in the CDR3. As DNA, the CDR3 is TGTGCCATCAGTGAGCGGGCTGGGGCAGAAGGAGGCAATGAGCAGTTCTTC. Translated: CAISERAGAEGGNEQFF.

The rearrangement links TRBV7-9 to TRBJ2-2, with a weak D call TRBD2 (6 bases). The length of the CDR3 is 16 residues. Trimming stripped 2 bases from V and 3 bases from J, with 13 bases between. Per germline, CDR1 SEHNR and CDR2 FQNEAQ (reference sequence). CDR3 sequence: CASSLMGASDTGELFF. The CDR3 DNA follows: TGTGCCAGCAGCTTAATGGGCGCTAGCGACACCGGGGAGCTGTTTTTT.

This clone has only one observation. V usage is TRBV18 and J usage is TRBJ1-5; D is uncertain. V lost 6 bases and J 3 bases, leaving 9 bases between the germline ends. CDR1 is KGHSH, CDR2 LQKENI, per germline. The CDR3 has 13 residues. This CDR3 is CASSQGHNQPQHF. CDR3 coding DNA: TGTGCCAGCTCCCAAGGGCACAATCAGCCCCAGCATTTT.

This clone came up once. The chain employs TRBV30 and TRBJ2-7; tentative D call: TRBD1 (6 bases). The CDR3 runs 18 residues. Per the germline V gene, CDR1 is GTSNPN and CDR2 is SVGIG (reference sequence). The V and J ends lost 0 bases and 4 bases respectively, with 25 bases between them. The CDR3 protein is CAWSVHDSRGEMAYEQYF. The CDR3 DNA reads TGTGCCTGGAGTGTACATGATTCCAGGGGCGAAATGGCTTACGAGCAGTACTTC.

This rearrangement joins TRBV28 to TRBJ2-7; tentative D call: TRBD1 (6 bases). There are 15 residues in the CDR3. Germline loops: CDR1 MDHEN, CDR2 SYDVKM. V was clipped by 10 bases and J by 2 bases, with 21 bases between them. CDR3 protein: CATFSSGVVPYEQYF. The CDR3 DNA is TGTGCCACTTTTTCCTCAGGGGTGGTACCCTACGAGCAGTACTTC.

The chain links TRBV11-3 to TRBJ2-1, with D perhaps matching TRBD1 (6 bases). Trimming shortened V by 4 bases and J by 8 bases, and 9 bases separated the two germline ends. CDR3 length: 12 amino acids. Germline assignment: CDR1 SGHNT and CDR2 YENEEA. This CDR3 reads CASSSQGDEQFF. In DNA, the CDR3 is TGTGCCAGCAGCTCACAGGGCGATGAGCAGTTCTTC.

The count of this clone is one. The chain employs TRBV7-3 and TRBJ2-1; a possible D gene is TRBD1 (6 bases). Trimming removed 1 base at V and 8 bases at J, with 15 bases between. This CDR3 is 15 amino acids long. The germline CDR1 and CDR2 sequences are SGHTA and FQGTGA. DNA of the CDR3: TGTGCCAGCAGCTTAATGGGGGCAGGGGCGTATGAGCAGTTCTTC. Protein sequence: CASSLMGAGAYEQFF.

The chain combines TRBV19 with TRBJ1-2, with D possibly TRBD1 on 5 matching bases. Germline loops: CDR1 LNHDA, CDR2 SQIVND (reference sequence). The V and J ends lost 2 bases and 5 bases respectively, with 15 bases between them. The CDR3 contains 15 residues. The CDR3 bases are TGTGCCAGTAGTATACGAGGGGCTGCTCTTTATGGCTACACCTTC. Its protein product is CASSIRGAALYGYTF.

With regard to this clone: The sample carries other DNA sequences with the same CDR3. This chain uses TRBV19 with TRBJ1-1; D remains ambiguous. CDR3 length: 13 residues. V lost 1 base and J lost 1, with 4 bases in between. Germline V gene data show CDR1 as LNHDA and CDR2 as SQIVND (reference sequence). This chain's CDR3 is CASSIGQNTEAFF. DNA for the CDR3: TGTGCCAGTAGTATAGGGCAGAACACTGAAGCTTTCTTT.